This entry features one T cell receptor (beta chain) sequence. No cognate antigen has been identified for it. Per-base qualities were not stored, and no clone one base away is much larger. This sample was taken from a study of blood T cell repertoires in COVID-19 (dated by TCRdb to the early 2020s). In terms of the full investigation: Collaborator samples came from the United States, Italy and Spain and covered acute and convalescent phases of COVID-19. The repertoires were released in a freely available public database meant as a resource for research on the immune response to SARS-CoV-2. Samples were obtained from the ongoing ImmuneRACE study (first 160 participants) and from 1,254 subjects provided by 6 global collaborators. The dataset comprised deeply sampled blood TCRbeta repertoires from subjects exposed to, actively infected with, or recovered from COVID-19. Where available, HLA class I and class II types were obtained from metadata supplied by the sample provider rather than from assay-based typing. Nearly every sample came with metadata listing a de-identified subject ID, COVID-19 status, age in years and sex. The material from the prospective study consisted of cDNA or gDNA derived from T cells, B-cell-depleted T cells, or PBMCs. Beyond this particular receptor, the publication reports: Clinical and demographic metadata were provided uncurated, with the amount varying by source and participant.

Each collaborating institution followed its own protocols to collect whole blood in K2EDTA tubes. For TCRbeta analysis, collaborator samples were shipped as frozen whole blood, as isolated PBMCs, or as DNA extracted from either sample type. From cysteine to phenylalanine, the CDR3 is 13 amino acids long. The retained sequence is limited to the CDR3, 39 bases, with the frame set at the first base. V and J are truncated by 3 bases and 2 bases respectively, leaving an intervening sequence of 8 bases. TCRbeta CDR3 regions were amplified from genomic DNA by means of the immunoSEQ Assay, a bias-controlled multiplex PCR. The authors processed their data as follows. The number of nucleated cells in each sample was estimated from the amplification of reference gene primers within the assay. To quantify the absolute abundance of each unique TCRbeta CDR3 rearrangement, sequence reads were collapsed and filtered. For each sample, productive Simpson clonality was calculated as the square root of Simpson's diversity index across productive rearrangements. Held by TCRdb, this immuneACCESS table contains in-frame sequences only and omits some clones. Under half of the omission traces to an unresolved V gene where checked; the cause of the rest is unknown. The D gene and trimming were derived from the DNA, and the V and J assignments and clone size from that table. The sample table contains 95,000 to 100,000 clones; only one count was recorded for less than 85% of them. The ten largest account for roughly 22% of the sample.

Input material: peripheral blood. The chain joins TRBV12-3 or TRBV12-4 to TRBJ2-7; 5 matching bases give a weak D call of TRBD2. The receptor was derived from a human donor in a cohort sampled during active COVID-19. The nucleotide sequence is TGTGCCAGCAGTTTGCGAGGGACCTACGAGCAGTACTTC. It translates to CASSLRGTYEQYF.